The 9 T cell receptor beta chains listed next were all sequenced from one sample in a study of cytomegalovirus exposure and HLA in healthy donors. PCR primers comprised 60 Vbeta and 13 Jbeta primers. Sequencing used immunoSEQ multiplex PCR; TCRdb keeps in-frame clones, though not all of them. The data contain some 200,000 clones, under 85% of them seen just once; the ten biggest clones take up around 3.1%. The sequenced sample was PBMCs. These receptor sequences come from a female donor in good health and CMV-seronegative.

This clone was seen a single time. The chain is built from TRBV27 and TRBJ2-2; D perhaps matches TRBD2 (5 bases). Trimming took 6 bases from V and 4 from J, leaving 9 bases between them. Germline loops: CDR1 MNHEY, CDR2 SMNVEV (reference sequence). The CDR3 sequence is 13 residues long. The CDR3 protein is CASRAGGTGELFF. In nucleotides, the CDR3 is TGTGCCAGCAGGGCGGGTGGCACCGGGGAGCTGTTTTTT.

This clone was detected a few times. V gene TRBV29-1 combines with J gene TRBJ2-2; 9 bases match TRBD2. V lost 4 bases to trimming and J lost 7 bases; unmatched junction nucleotides: 4. The CDR3 contains 13 residues. In germline, CDR1 is SQVTM, CDR2 ANQGSEA. The CDR3 DNA sequence: TGCAGCGTTGTAGCGGGAGCGGGCGGGGAGCTGTTTTTT. Translation gives CSVVAGAGGELFF.

The J gene is TRBJ2-1, the V gene TRBV4-1; D possibly corresponds to TRBD1 (5 bases). In germline, CDR1 is MGHRA, CDR2 YSYEKL. The V end was cut by 4 bases, the J end by 1 base, with 14 bases between. The CDR3 loop spans 16 amino acids. CDR3 sequence (DNA): TGCGCCAGCAGCCCTAAGGGGCAGGTGTCCTACAATGAGCAGTTCTTC. Its protein product is CASSPKGQVSYNEQFF.

V and J are TRBV28 and TRBJ2-7, with D hard to call. Trimming cost V 3 bases and J 5 bases, with 5 bases left between them. Germline CDR1 and CDR2: MDHEN and SYDVKM. CDR3 length equals 11 residues. This chain's CDR3 is CASSLADEQYF. CDR3 bases: TGTGCCAGCAGTTTGGCGGACGAGCAGTACTTC.

This clone appeared once. The chain has TRBV21-1 and TRBJ1-5. TRBV21-1 has pseudogene status. The CDR3 contains 18 residues. The CDR3 reads CASSKRRRQVNSNQPQHF. As DNA, the CDR3 is TGTGCCAGCAGCAAAAGGCGGAGGCAGGTCAATAGCAATCAGCCCCAGCATTTT.

The J gene is TRBJ2-2, the V gene TRBV11-3; 9 nucleotides match TRBD2. The CDR3 runs to 14 residues. V shed 6 bases and J 4 bases; nucleotides not matched to a gene: 3. The germline V gene has CDR1 SGHNT and CDR2 YENEEA. The CDR3 DNA sequence: TGTGCCAGCAGGAAGCGGGAGGCCACCGGGGAGCTGTTTTTT. Amino acid sequence: CASRKREATGELFF.

The V gene is TRBV5-1, the J gene TRBJ1-1, with D possibly being TRBD1 (5 bases). V was trimmed by 1 base and J by 3 bases, leaving 16 bases between them. The CDR3 has 16 residues. Germline V CDR1 and CDR2: SGHRS, YFSETQ. CDR3 sequence: CASSLRGSGGDTEAFF. CDR3 coding DNA: TGCGCCAGCAGCTTGCGGGGGTCCGGGGGGGACACTGAAGCTTTCTTT.

In its sample, this clone was seen once. The chain employs TRBV6-6 and TRBJ1-4; D is ambiguous. This CDR3 is built from 15 residues. Trimming stripped 4 bases from V and 0 bases from J, with 9 bases between. CDR1 and CDR2 from the germline V gene are MNHNY and SVGAGI (reference sequence). CDR3 nucleotide sequence: TGTGCCAGCAGTTTTGACGGAGCAACTAATGAAAAACTGTTTTTT. Translation: CASSFDGATNEKLFF.

This clone was detected once. CDR3 sequence: CASSYRTSGNYEQYF. Here the CDR3 DNA reads TGTGCCAGCAGCTACCGGACTAGCGGGAACTACGAGCAGTACTTC. This chain uses TRBV7-9 with TRBJ2-7; 12 bases map to TRBD2. This CDR3 region has 15 residues. V was pared by 4 bases and J by 3 bases, with 4 bases of the junction left unmatched. Germline lookup yields CDR1 SEHNR and CDR2 FQNEAQ (reference sequence).